In its sample, the clone carrying this T cell receptor (beta chain) was seen many times. As yet, its antigen is unknown. The study excluded patients with uncontrolled infection, other autoimmune disease, pregnancy or lactation. Amplification yielded TCR beta CDR3 regions, with RNA transcripts as the source. First-round RT-PCR targeting the TCR CDR3 was performed with the HTBI primer set. TCRdb independently ran MiXCR on the multiplex PCR reads; one entry per CDR3 protein. The sample has roughly 500,000 distinct CDR3 sequences, 35% to 55% seen once; the top ten hold under 20%. The data were obtained in a study of T cells in Graves' hyperthyroidism and ophthalmopathy. This CDR3 is built from 14 residues. The ends were cut back, 4 bases at V and 7 bases at J, with 12 bases in the middle. Germline loops: CDR1 SGHRS, CDR2 YFSETQ. Findings of the study overall: Clonotypes that were expanded in thyroid above 0.001 mostly appeared in blood too. Before onset, ophthalmopathy was predicted by the model a median around 6 months earlier.

This clonotype originated in an adult woman with Graves' disease, either hyperthyroidism or ophthalmopathy (not recorded which). J is TRBJ1-6 and V is TRBV5-1; D is possibly TRBD1 (6 bases). What was sequenced was peripheral blood or thyroid tissue (not recorded which). CDR3 loop: CASSATGSNSPLHF. Here the CDR3 DNA reads TGCGCCAGCAGCGCGACAGGATCCAATTCACCCCTCCACTTT.